A single sample gave rise to the 19 T cell receptor beta chains below, sequenced in a study of cytomegalovirus exposure and HLA in healthy donors. It was with 60 Vbeta and 13 Jbeta primers that the PCR ran. Profiled with immunoSEQ multiplex PCR; TCRdb holds only in-frame clones, not every one. This sample has some 110,000 clones; 70% to 80% occur once, and the top ten carry 2.5% to 3%. The sequenced material came from PBMCs. These receptors were collected from a woman younger than 30 in good health and CMV-seropositive.

The V call is TRBV27, the J call TRBJ2-1; TRBD2 aligns across 12 bases. The V gene end was trimmed by 4 bases and the J gene end by 3 bases; junction bases not matched to a gene: 7. The CDR3 spans 17 residues. Germline loops: CDR1 MNHEY, CDR2 SMNVEV (reference sequence). DNA of the CDR3: TGTGCCAGCAGTTCTCCCCAGACTAGCGGGAGCTACAATGAGCAGTTCTTC. Protein product: CASSSPQTSGSYNEQFF.

This clone came up once. The CDR3 coding sequence is TGTGCCAGTAGGGATAAGGGGAAGAACACTGAAGCTTTCTTT. Translated, it gives CASRDKGKNTEAFF. The J gene is TRBJ1-1, the V gene TRBV19; D possibly corresponds to TRBD1 (5 bases). Germline values: CDR1 LNHDA, CDR2 SQIVND (reference sequence). Trimming shortened V by 6 bases and J by 1 base, and 12 bases separated the two germline ends. The CDR3 extends over 14 amino acids.

The rearrangement uses TRBV9 and TRBJ1-5; D gene uncertain. The CDR3 runs 14 residues. Germline V gives CDR1 SGDLS, CDR2 YYNGEE. V was shortened by 0 bases and J by 5 bases, with 9 bases between the two germline ends. The CDR3 DNA reads TGTGCCAGCAGCGTAGATTGGGGAGATCAGCCCCAGCATTTT. This sequence encodes CASSVDWGDQPQHF. Using reference TRBV9 and TRBJ1-5 for the parts outside the CDR3, the full variable domain is DSGVTQTPKHLITATGQRVTLRCSPRSGDLSVYWYQQSLDQGLQFLIQYYNGEERAKGNILERFSAQQFPDLHSELNLSSLELGDSALYFCASSVDWGDQPQHFGDGTRLSIL.

In its sample, this clone is medium-sized. The gene calls are TRBV27 and TRBJ2-7; TRBD1 matches at 8 bases. The CDR3 runs 13 residues. Germline V CDR1 and CDR2: MNHEY, SMNVEV (reference sequence). V lost 6 bases to trimming and J lost 2 bases; unmatched junction nucleotides: 3. The CDR3 loop is CASRDRGTYEQYF. Written as DNA, the CDR3 is TGTGCCAGCAGAGACAGGGGAACCTACGAGCAGTACTTC.

By its share, this clone is medium-sized (0.01 to 0.1%). V and J are TRBV14 and TRBJ1-1; D is unresolved. Germline-derived CDR1 and CDR2 are SGHDN and FVKESK. V was clipped by 0 bases and J by 10 bases, with 9 bases between them. This CDR3 is 12 amino acids long. The CDR3 DNA reads as TGTGCCAGCAGCCAAGATAGGAGGGTAGCTTTCTTT. The encoded protein is CASSQDRRVAFF.

V and J are TRBV4-1 and TRBJ2-2; TRBD1 might be the D (6 bases). This CDR3 is 18 amino acids long. In germline, CDR1 is MGHRA, CDR2 YSYEKL. The germline V and J ends were trimmed by 4 bases and 1 base, with 19 bases remaining between them. This CDR3 is CASSRQAPNLVNTGELFF. For the CDR3, the DNA is TGCGCCAGCAGCCGACAGGCGCCAAACCTTGTGAACACCGGGGAGCTGTTTTTT.

This clone was seen only a few times. Written as DNA, the CDR3 is TGTGCCAGTAGAGTACGGACAGGGGGCTCCGGCGAGCAGTACTTC. It specifies CASRVRTGGSGEQYF. The chain uses TRBV19 and TRBJ2-7; the match to TRBD1 covers 11 bases. V dropped 6 bases and J dropped 6; count of bases not matched to a gene: 10. This CDR3 is built from 15 residues. CDR1 is LNHDA and CDR2 is SQIVND in the germline V gene (reference sequence).

The chain is built from TRBV25-1 and TRBJ2-7; D is possibly TRBD1 (5 bases). The germline V gene has CDR1 MGHDK and CDR2 SYGVNS. V was shortened by 1 base and J by 4 bases, with 11 bases between the two germline ends. The CDR3 extends over 14 amino acids. The CDR3 DNA is TGTGCCAGCAGTGAATCAGGGTCAGGGTACGAGCAGTACTTC. It translates to CASSESGSGYEQYF.

In its sample, this clone was seen a few times. The chain has TRBV16 and TRBJ2-5, with D perhaps TRBD1 (5 bases). The V end was cut by 4 bases, the J end by 5 bases, with 26 bases between. The CDR3 runs to 18 residues. Germline-derived CDR1 and CDR2 are KGHSY and FQNENV. The DNA for the CDR3 is TGTGCCAGCAGCCGCAATGAAGAAGGCGGACAAGCTACGGAGACCCAGTACTTC. Translation gives CASSRNEEGGQATETQYF.

This rearrangement joins TRBV6-5 to TRBJ2-5; TRBD1 is a possible D gene (6 bases). Trimming took off 7 bases at V and 2 bases at J, with 11 bases between the two ends. CDR1 MNHEY and CDR2 SVGAGI come from the germline V gene. The CDR3 loop spans 13 amino acids. CDR3 nucleotides: TGTGCCAGCACCCCAGGGGAACAAGAGACCCAGTACTTC. Amino acids: CASTPGEQETQYF.

This clone was seen a handful of times. One end of the junction varies from germline; a read error may be responsible. This chain links TRBV10-3 with TRBJ1-2; the match to TRBD1 covers 8 bases. The germline CDR1 and CDR2 sequences are ENHRY and SYGVKD. This CDR3 contains 19 residues. The CDR3 is CAITESSGDRRTLGYGYTF. CDR3 nucleotides: TGTGCCATCACTGAGTCAAGCGGGGACAGGAGAACCTTAGGCTATGGCTACACCTTC.

The genes are TRBV2 and TRBJ2-6; tentatively, D is TRBD1 (6 bases). Germline V CDR1 and CDR2: SNHLY, FYNNEI. V lost 8 bases and J 0 bases, leaving 8 bases between the germline ends. The CDR3 is made up of 14 amino acids. The chain's CDR3 is CASQGTSGANVLTF. CDR3 nucleotide sequence: TGTGCCAGCCAGGGGACCTCTGGGGCCAACGTCCTGACTTTC.

The V call is TRBV5-4, the J call TRBJ1-3; 7 positions agree with TRBD1. The germline V gene has CDR1 SGHNT and CDR2 YYREEE (reference sequence). The length of the CDR3 is 14 residues. V trimming: 4 bases; J trimming: 1 base; junction bases outside the gene matches: 2. CDR3 bases: TGTGCCAGCAGCCGGGACAGTTCTGGAAACACCATATATTTT. Encoded protein: CASSRDSSGNTIYF.

This clone has a handful of counts. The chain carries TRBV7-2 and TRBJ2-3; D perhaps matches TRBD1 (6 bases). The CDR3 runs to 14 residues. Germline V gene lookup returns CDR1 SGHTA and CDR2 FQGNSA. V shed 6 bases and J shed 3 bases, with 13 bases lying between them. The CDR3 region has the DNA TGTGCCAGCAGTTTGGACAGTACAACAGATACGCAGTATTTT. It is translated as CASSLDSTTDTQYF.

The chain combines TRBV21-1 with TRBJ2-7; the table's D call, TRBD1, has no DNA check behind it. TRBV21-1 is shown as a pseudogene. This CDR3 is 15 amino acids long. DNA for the CDR3: TGTGCCAGCAGCAAACCTCGGGACACTTACTACGAGCAGTACTTC. Amino acids: CASSKPRDTYYEQYF.

This chain joins TRBV2 and TRBJ2-1; 12 nucleotides match TRBD2. The J segment lost 5 bases and the V segment lost 3 bases, leaving 5 bases of the junction unmatched. CDR1 SNHLY and CDR2 FYNNEI come from the germline V gene. CDR3 length equals 16 residues. The CDR3 coding sequence is TGTGCCAGCAGTGAGGATCTAGCGGGAGGGGACAATGAGCAGTTCTTC. Protein: CASSEDLAGGDNEQFF.

The chain uses TRBV6-5 and TRBJ1-2; weak D call: TRBD1 (6 bases). Germline loops: CDR1 MNHEY, CDR2 SVGAGI. This CDR3 has 16 amino acids. The V end was cut by 4 bases, the J end by 3 bases, with 18 bases between. This chain's CDR3 is CASSSTWGPSDYGYTF. CDR3 DNA: TGTGCCAGCAGTTCAACTTGGGGGCCCTCTGACTATGGCTACACCTTC.

V is TRBV4-2 and J is TRBJ2-1; TRBD2 matches 9 bases. V shed 6 bases, J shed 9 bases, and the junction held 9 bases outside the gene matches. CDR1 is LGHNA, CDR2 YNFKEQ, per germline. CDR3 length: 14 amino acids. CDR3 sequence: CASRVLAGAPEQFF. The DNA of the CDR3 is TGTGCCAGCAGGGTTTTAGCGGGGGCTCCTGAGCAGTTCTTC.

V and J are TRBV28 and TRBJ1-2; possibly TRBD1 for D (5 bases). Germline V gene data show CDR1 as MDHEN and CDR2 as SYDVKM. Trimming removed 2 bases from V and 3 bases from J, with 13 bases in between. The CDR3 covers 15 residues. In nucleotides, the CDR3 is TGTGCCAGCAGTTTAGGGGGGGTGGGCTACTATGGCTACACCTTC. Encoded protein: CASSLGGVGYYGYTF.